Described below is a single TCR beta chain sequence and its context. Its antigen is currently unknown. The sample comes from a study of T cell responses to AZD1222 COVID-19 vaccine. Overall study results and limits: At baseline, just 6 or 7 AZD1222 recipients tested seropositive. Repertoire samples came only from after the peak T cell response. Spike-specific TCR breadth and depth rose after two AZD1222 doses. Donors skewed white British and female; clonal diversity was possibly underestimated.

The table came from immunoSEQ multiplex PCR; TCRdb's copy has only in-frame clones and leaves some out. The profile shows about 140,000 clones, approximately 93% of them singletons. CDR1 is SGHKS, CDR2 YYEKEE, per germline (reference sequence). Trimming cost V 4 bases and J 7 bases, with 11 bases left between them. This CDR3 has 12 amino acids. This TCR derives from an adult in good health. Specimen: peripheral blood, collected on day 0 of MenACWY control vaccination. V usage is TRBV5-5 and J usage is TRBJ1-1; no clear D. CDR3 sequence: CASSLQRIEAFF. Written as DNA, the CDR3 is TGTGCCAGCAGCCTACAACGAATTGAAGCTTTCTTT.